These T cell receptor beta chains were read from a single sample in a study of graft-versus-host responses after intestinal transplantation. Sequenced by immunoSEQ multiplex PCR; TCRdb stores in-frame clones only, minus some. Altogether about 82,000 clones are present, approximately 90% being singletons, with the ten largest covering approximately 0.32%. These receptors have no known antigen. The sequencing used unstimulated CD4+ T cells sorted from spleen or lymph node cells, collected before transplant. These receptors were taken from a human donor who was the organ donor for an intestinal transplant. The CDR3 runs from the conserved cysteine through the conserved F or W. A D gene is named only where the DNA matches it firmly. Clone size is shown for a subset of rows, as once, few, many or a class of expanded clone.

j_call v_call d_call clone_size cdr3_nt cdr3_aa
TRBJ1-1 TRBV6-1 NA NA TGTGCCAGCGGGGGCGTTGTGAACACTGAAGCTTTCTTT CASGGVVNTEAFF
TRBJ2-1 TRBV4-2 NA NA TGTGCCAGCAGCTGGGGGAAGGATTCGGGAGTCCCCCTCTGGAATGAGCAGTTCTTC CASSWGKDSGVPLWNEQFF
TRBJ1-6 TRBV9 TRBD1 NA TGTGCCAGCAGCGTAGGATGGCAGGGGGCTTCTTCACCCCTCCACTTT CASSVGWQGASSPLHF
TRBJ2-5 TRBV5-1 TRBD2 NA TGCGCCAGCAGCTTGACTAGCGGGGGGGGGTACCAAGAGACCCAGTACTTC CASSLTSGGGYQETQYF
TRBJ2-7 TRBV28 TRBD1 once TGTGCCAGCAGGCCCCCGGGACAGCTTTACGAGCAGTACTTC CASRPPGQLYEQYF
TRBJ1-1 TRBV6-1 NA NA TGTGCCAGCAGTGAGGTTTGGGGGCTTATAACTGAAGCTTTCTTT CASSEVWGLITEAFF
TRBJ1-3 TRBV7-7 TRBD1 NA TGTGCTAGCAGCTTAGGACAGGGCAACACCATATATTTT CASSLGQGNTIYF
TRBJ1-2 TRBV27 NA NA TGTGCCAGCAGTTTATACCAGGGCGGTGGCTACACCTTC CASSLYQGGGYTF
TRBJ2-5 TRBV5-4 NA once TGTGCCAGCAGCTTTTGGACATCTCCAGCCCAGTACTTC CASSFWTSPAQYF
TRBJ2-1 TRBV6-6 TRBD1 NA TGTGCCAGCAGCGCGCAAGGGGGCTTCGCTGAGCAGTTCTTC CASSAQGGFAEQFF
TRBJ1-4 TRBV5-4 TRBD1 NA TGTGCCAGCAGCTTGGGGGGACAGGTGATTGGGGAAAAACTGTTTTTT CASSLGGQVIGEKLFF
TRBJ2-7 TRBV7-3 TRBD2 NA TGTGCCAGCAGCTTAGTTCCAGCGGGGGGGAACTACGAGCAGTACTTC CASSLVPAGGNYEQYF
TRBJ2-1 TRBV18 NA NA TGTGCCAGCTCACCAAGTGTAGGAAACCGACAACAGTTCTTC CASSPSVGNRQQFF
TRBJ2-3 TRBV30 NA NA TGTGCCTGGAGTGTACTAGATACGCAGTATTTT CAWSVLDTQYF
TRBJ2-7 TRBV6-6 NA NA TGTGCCAGCAGTTACTCCCTAGGCCCCCGCTCCTACGAGCAGTACTTC CASSYSLGPRSYEQYF
TRBJ2-4 TRBV23-1 TRBD2 NA TGCGCCAGCAGGGGACTAGCGTTAGCCAAAAACATTCAGTACTTC CASRGLALAKNIQYF
TRBJ1-2 TRBV11-3 TRBD1 few TGTGCCAGCAGCTTGAGGGGGCGAGGCTACACCTTC CASSLRGRGYTF
TRBJ2-1 TRBV28 TRBD2 NA TGTGCCAGCAGTTCTCGGACTAGCGGGAGTAATGAGCAGTTCTTC CASSSRTSGSNEQFF
TRBJ2-3 TRBV19 TRBD1 NA TGTGCCAGTAGTCTGGGACAGCACACAGATACGCAGTATTTT CASSLGQHTDTQYF
TRBJ1-1 TRBV11-3 TRBD1 NA TGTGCCAGCAGCTTCGGGACAGGGGGCTCCGAAGCTTTCTTT CASSFGTGGSEAFF
TRBJ2-7 TRBV28 NA NA TGTGCCAGCAGTTTAGAGGATAGGGGCTTCACCTACGAGCAGTACTTC CASSLEDRGFTYEQYF
TRBJ1-2 TRBV5-1 NA NA TGCGCCAGCAGCGAGCTGACAGCTGACTATGGCTACACCTTC CASSELTADYGYTF
TRBJ1-4 TRBV5-4 NA NA TGTGCCAGCAGCTCCACAACTAATGAAAAACTGTTTTTT CASSSTTNEKLFF
TRBJ1-2 TRBV10-3 NA NA TGTGCCGCTGGTTTGAGGGAGGATCGCTATGGCTACACCTTC CAAGLREDRYGYTF
TRBJ1-4 TRBV19 NA NA TGTGCCAGTAGTATAGATCTCGTCGGCAGGGGAACGCAATTTGCAACTAATGAAAAACTGTTTTTT CASSIDLVGRGTQFATNEKLFF
TRBJ1-2 TRBV5-1 NA NA TGCGCCAGCAGCTACGCGACAGAGTATGGCTACACCTTC CASSYATEYGYTF
TRBJ2-5 TRBV28 NA NA TGTGCCAGCAGTGTTCAGGTCGAGACCCAGTACTTC CASSVQVETQYF
TRBJ2-3 TRBV7-7 NA NA TGTGCCAGCAGCCCCGGCGGGGGCCACACAGATACGCAGTATTTT CASSPGGGHTDTQYF
TRBJ2-3 TRBV29-1 NA NA TGCAGCGTCGCGAATCCAAGCACAGATACGCAGTATTTT CSVANPSTDTQYF
TRBJ2-2 TRBV7-3 NA once TGTGCCAGCAGTGTAAACAGGGATGAGGGGGAGCTGTTTTTT CASSVNRDEGELFF
TRBJ1-2 TRBV28 TRBD1 NA TGTGCCAGCAGCCGGGACAGGGATTATGGCTACACCTTC CASSRDRDYGYTF
TRBJ1-2 TRBV7-9 NA NA TGTGCCAGCAGCTTTTCTTTCGGGAGCGGGGGGCGCCGGGGCTACACCTTC CASSFSFGSGGRRGYTF
TRBJ2-3 TRBV6-5 NA NA TGTGCCAGCAGTTACTCCAGGAGGGGCACAGATACGCAGTATTTT CASSYSRRGTDTQYF
TRBJ2-5 TRBV5-1 TRBD2 NA TGCGCCAGCAGCCGGATCGAAAGCGGGGGGCACGGGACCCAGTACTTC CASSRIESGGHGTQYF
TRBJ2-5 TRBV10-3 NA NA TGTGCCATCAGTGAGGCAGGAGAGACCCAGTACTTC CAISEAGETQYF